The 4 T cell receptor beta chains listed next were all sequenced from one sample in a study of T cell repertoires in cytomegalovirus infection. Each CDR3 protein is one row after TCRdb ran MiXCR on the reads. The table includes about 140,000 distinct CDR3 sequences, roughly 6.5% detected once. Sequencing used PBMCs. These receptors came from a human donor in good health (CMV status not recorded). Some clones in this sample may be carry-over from other donors' samples.

As for this clonotype: An end of the junction does not agree with germline; a read error may underlie this. The chain joins TRBV15 to TRBJ1-5, with D hard to call. Germline V gives CDR1 LNHNV, CDR2 YYDKDF (reference sequence). The CDR3 runs to 13 residues. DNA of the CDR3: TGTGCCACCAGCAGGCGACGTGATCATCCCCAGCATTTT. Translated: CATSRRRDHPQHF.

This clonotype has at least ten counts. The rearrangement links TRBV7-3 to TRBJ2-1, with 14 bases that match TRBD2. Germline-derived CDR1 and CDR2 are SGHTA and FQGTGA. V shed 3 bases, J shed 12 bases, and the junction held 10 bases outside the gene matches. The CDR3 has 16 residues. The DNA of the CDR3 is TGTGCCAGCAGCTTGGAGGGGACTAGCGGGGGCCAGGGGCAGTTCTTC. It codes for CASSLEGTSGGQGQFF. The full variable domain, completed using reference TRBV7-3 and TRBJ2-1, is GAGVSQTPSNKVTEKGKYVELRCDPISGHTALYWYRQSLGQGPEFLIYFQGTGAADDSGLPNDRFFAVRPEGSVSTLKIQRTERGDSAVYLCASSLEGTSGGQGQFFGPGTRLTVL.

This clonotype was observed at least ten times. J is TRBJ2-1 and V is TRBV28; 7 nucleotides line up with TRBD2. The CDR3 loop spans 13 amino acids. Unmatched junction bases numbered 11, after V lost 2 bases and J lost 16 bases. Germline V gene data show CDR1 as MDHEN and CDR2 as SYDVKM. CDR3 DNA sequence: TGTGCCAGCAGTTTAAGGGCTAGCGGCTCTGTCTTCTTC. It specifies CASSLRASGSVFF.

This clonotype was counted only a few times. This chain joins TRBV14 and TRBJ1-1, with D perhaps TRBD1 (5 bases). The V gene's germline CDR1 is SGHDN and CDR2 FVKESK. V lost 3 bases and J lost 0, with 11 bases in between. This CDR3 spans 15 amino acids. CDR3 bases: TGTGCCAGCAGCCAGCGTACAGGTATGAACACTGAAGCTTTCTTT. Its translation: CASSQRTGMNTEAFF.